The clone carrying this T cell receptor beta chain was observed a few times. Its antigen is unknown. TCRB transcripts that were expressed got sequenced, as all of the isolated RNA had been reverse transcribed. This table comes from immunoSEQ multiplex PCR, and its TCRdb copy is limited to in-frame clones, with some not included. The sample carries hundreds of thousands of clones, roughly 13% recorded once. These data originate in a study of beta chain features in type 1 diabetes. Study context: Age and gender were similar between patients and healthy donors, as were cell yields.

V was trimmed by 5 bases and J by 2 bases, leaving 10 bases between them. This CDR3 has 14 residues. Germline CDR1 is SGHTA and CDR2 is FQGNSA. Study observations and caveats: In cDNA sequencing, cells with high TCR expression could be over-represented. TCRB CDR3s from Type 1 diabetes patients were moderately but significantly shorter in all four CD4+ subsets.

This receptor was obtained from a man in his late teens or twenties with type 1 diabetes. Sequenced: naive CD4+ T cells from blood. The chain couples TRBV7-2 to TRBJ2-1; D ambiguous. CDR3 region: CASSPRNTYNEQFF. The CDR3 DNA follows: TGTGCCAGCAGCCCCCGTAATACCTACAATGAGCAGTTCTTC.